This T cell receptor (beta chain) was documented in a study of blood T cell repertoires in COVID-19. Study-level information: The origin of the acute and convalescent COVID-19 samples was the United States, Italy and Spain. PBMCs, B-cell-depleted T cells, or T cells provided the cDNA or gDNA that made up the material.

This CDR3 is built from 12 residues. The V gene lost 5 bases and the J gene lost 4 bases, with 8 bases spanning the gap. CDR1 and CDR2 (germline): MDHEN, SYDVKM. Enrollees, about 18 to 89 years old, lived in 20 to 25 US areas. Per the original data handling: Cell counts per sample came from amplifying reference gene primers. Only in-frame clones appear in the TCRdb table, and some are missing; sequencing was by immunoSEQ multiplex PCR. That table supplies the V and J calls and clone size; D and trimming were determined from the DNA. The sample holds 140,000 to 150,000 clones, 88% seen once. The receptor was isolated from a young woman with acute COVID-19. The sequenced material came from PBMCs or T cells enriched from blood (not recorded which). The genes are TRBV28 and TRBJ1-1, with D uncertain. CDR3 nucleotides: TGTGCCAGCAGTACCAGTGGCACTGAAGCTTTCTTT. It codes for CASSTSGTEAFF.